These 2 T cell receptor beta chains originate from one sample sequenced in a study of T cells in pancreatic ductal adenocarcinoma. Produced via immunoSEQ multiplex PCR; TCRdb's table is partial and in-frame only. The sample carries some 4,300 clones, approximately 80% recorded once. Surgery without prior neoadjuvant therapy was the treatment of the selected pancreatic ductal adenocarcinoma patients. The specimen was pancreatic tumor tissue. Receptor source: a human donor with pancreatic ductal adenocarcinoma. The donor label of this sample is uncertain.

This clone showed up just a few times. The J gene is TRBJ2-1, the V gene TRBV7-2; no definite D call. Germline assignment: CDR1 SGHTA and CDR2 FQGNSA. Trimming removed 0 bases from V and 0 bases from J, with 15 bases in between. The CDR3 length is 18 residues. This chain's CDR3 is CASSLAVVGRSSYNEQFF. The DNA for the CDR3 is TGTGCCAGCAGCTTAGCGGTAGTAGGAAGAAGCTCCTACAATGAGCAGTTCTTC.

This clone was observed a single time. In DNA form, the CDR3 reads TGTGCCAGTAGCCCTAAGGACGTACGGACTGCGGCTTTCTTT. It translates to CASSPKDVRTAAFF. This chain joins TRBV19 and TRBJ1-1; D not certain. CDR3 size: 14 residues. CDR1 and CDR2 from the germline V gene are LNHDA and SQIVND (reference sequence). Trimming stripped 6 bases from V and 11 bases from J, with 22 bases between.